This entry describes one TCR beta chain. The record originates from a study of blood T cell repertoires in COVID-19. This CDR3 has 14 amino acids. Germline-derived CDR1 and CDR2 are MNHEY and SVGEGT. V lost 6 bases and J lost 9, with 15 bases in between. The table came from immunoSEQ multiplex PCR; TCRdb's copy has only in-frame clones and leaves some out. This sample has 250,000 to 350,000 clones, with approximately 90% found just once. V usage is TRBV6-2 or TRBV6-3 and J usage is TRBJ1-6; maybe TRBD1 (5 bases). This sequence was found in a woman aged 30 to 39 with active or convalescent COVID-19. Material for sequencing was peripheral blood. The CDR3: CASSREELGSPLHF. The CDR3 nucleotides are TGTGCCAGCAGCAGGGAGGAGTTGGGTTCACCCCTCCACTTT.